The clone carrying this T cell receptor beta chain was counted once. The sample contains more than one DNA sequence encoding this CDR3. The sample is drawn from a study of blood T cell repertoires in COVID-19. The wider study: Samples of COVID-19 (acute and convalescent) were obtained from the United States, Italy and Spain.

This CDR3 has 13 residues. Trimming removed 3 bases at V and 2 bases at J, with 7 bases between. Germline V lookup: CDR1 KGHSH, CDR2 LQKENI. The protocol was immunoSEQ multiplex PCR, while the TCRdb copy is restricted to in-frame clones and leaves out a portion. Among 80,000 to 100,000 clones listed, approximately 86% were seen once. Material for sequencing was peripheral blood. This chain links TRBV18 with TRBJ2-5; possible D gene TRBD1, 6 bases. The source is a man in his 70s with active or convalescent COVID-19. The CDR3 loop reads CASSPGQQETQYF. The CDR3 nucleotides are TGTGCCAGCTCACCTGGACAGCAAGAGACCCAGTACTTC.